A selection of T cell receptor beta chains follows, all from one sample in a study of CD8+CD57+ T cells in acquired aplastic anemia. TCRdb reprocessed the reads via MiXCR and lists one record per CDR3 protein. Of some 200,000 distinct CDR3 sequences in the sample, almost 35% were seen once. Specimen: sorted CD4+, CD8+, or CD8+CD57+ T cells (not recorded which) from PBMCs. Every receptor here comes from a human donor in good health, serving as a control. Both conserved end residues are part of each CDR3. A D gene is named only where the DNA matches it firmly. Clone sizes are given selectively: once, few, many, or a class where the clone is expanded.

CDR3 length: 17
J gene: TRBJ1-5
clone size: -
V gene: TRBV11-1
D gene: -
CDR3 DNA: TGTGCCAGCAGCTTATACCCGGGACCATATAGCAATCAGCCCCAGCATTTT
CDR3 protein: CASSLYPGPYSNQPQHF

CDR3 length: 13
J gene: TRBJ1-5
clone size: -
V gene: TRBV15
D gene: -
CDR3 DNA: TGTGCCACCAGCAGAGCCGGGGATCAGCCCCAGCATTTT
CDR3 protein: CATSRAGDQPQHF

CDR3 length: 14
J gene: TRBJ2-7
clone size: few
V gene: TRBV30
D gene: -
CDR3 DNA: TGTGCCTGGAGTTCCCAGCACGGCTCCTACGAGCAGTACTTC
CDR3 protein: CAWSSQHGSYEQYF

CDR3 length: 14
J gene: TRBJ1-2
clone size: many
V gene: TRBV2
D gene: -
CDR3 DNA: TGTGCCAGCAGTGGGTTCAGGGCCGTCTATGGCTACACCTTC
CDR3 protein: CASSGFRAVYGYTF

CDR3 length: 16
J gene: TRBJ2-3
clone size: many
V gene: TRBV2
D gene: TRBD2
CDR3 DNA: TGTGCCAGCAGGACTTTTAGCGGGAGGGACACAGATACGCAGTATTTT
CDR3 protein: CASRTFSGRDTDTQYF

CDR3 length: 14
J gene: TRBJ1-1
clone size: few
V gene: TRBV9
D gene: -
CDR3 DNA: TGTGCCAGCAACTCCGGACACCAAGACACTGAAGCTTTCTTT
CDR3 protein: CASNSGHQDTEAFF

CDR3 length: 12
J gene: TRBJ2-3
clone size: many
V gene: TRBV10-1
D gene: -
CDR3 DNA: TGCGCCAGCAGTGAGTCGACAGATACGCAGTATTTT
CDR3 protein: CASSESTDTQYF

CDR3 length: 12
J gene: TRBJ2-3
clone size: -
V gene: TRBV10-1
D gene: TRBD2
CDR3 DNA: TGCGCCAGCAGCAGCGGGGGCTATACGCAGTATTTT
CDR3 protein: CASSSGGYTQYF

CDR3 length: 13
J gene: TRBJ1-6
clone size: many
V gene: TRBV7-9
D gene: -
CDR3 DNA: TGTGCCAGCAGCTTAGAGGCGTTATCACCCCTCCACTTT
CDR3 protein: CASSLEALSPLHF

CDR3 length: 13
J gene: TRBJ1-5
clone size: few
V gene: TRBV6-5
D gene: -
CDR3 DNA: TGTGCCAGCAGTTACTCAGGAGATCAGCCCCAGCATTTT
CDR3 protein: CASSYSGDQPQHF

CDR3 length: 12
J gene: TRBJ1-5
clone size: -
V gene: TRBV20-1
D gene: -
CDR3 DNA: TGCAGTGCGTACGGGCTTTCTCAGCCCCAGCATTTT
CDR3 protein: CSAYGLSQPQHF

CDR3 length: 14
J gene: TRBJ1-6
clone size: -
V gene: TRBV5-6
D gene: -
CDR3 DNA: TGTGCCAGCAGCTTGGAAAGGGCGGATTCACCCCTCCACTTT
CDR3 protein: CASSLERADSPLHF

CDR3 length: 16
J gene: TRBJ2-3
clone size: few
V gene: TRBV6-7
D gene: -
CDR3 DNA: TGTGCCAGCAGTAAGGGGGGCCATGGGGGCACAGATACGCAGTATTTT
CDR3 protein: CASSKGGHGGTDTQYF

CDR3 length: 12
J gene: TRBJ2-7
clone size: many
V gene: TRBV12-3/TRBV12-4
D gene: -
CDR3 DNA: TGTGCCAGCAGCCTACTAGCCTCCGAGCAGTACTTC
CDR3 protein: CASSLLASEQYF

CDR3 length: 11
J gene: TRBJ2-7
clone size: many
V gene: TRBV20-1
D gene: -
CDR3 DNA: TGCAGTGCTAGAGAATGGAGCGAGCAGTACTTC
CDR3 protein: CSAREWSEQYF

CDR3 length: 14
J gene: TRBJ1-2
clone size: many
V gene: TRBV20-1
D gene: TRBD1
CDR3 DNA: TGCAGTGCTAGAGTGACAGGGGCGAACTATGGCTACACCTTC
CDR3 protein: CSARVTGANYGYTF

CDR3 length: 16
J gene: TRBJ2-3
clone size: many
V gene: TRBV15
D gene: TRBD2
CDR3 DNA: TGTGCCACCAGCAGAAGTACTAGCGGGCCCGCAGATACGCAGTATTTT
CDR3 protein: CATSRSTSGPADTQYF

CDR3 length: 14
J gene: TRBJ1-1
clone size: many
V gene: TRBV7-3
D gene: -
CDR3 DNA: TGTGCCAGCAGCTTAGTTCCAGGAAGCACTGAAGCTTTCTTT
CDR3 protein: CASSLVPGSTEAFF

CDR3 length: 13
J gene: TRBJ1-1
clone size: many
V gene: TRBV7-6
D gene: -
CDR3 DNA: TGTGCCAGCAGCCTATCTCGGGCAACTGAAGCTTTCTTT
CDR3 protein: CASSLSRATEAFF

CDR3 length: 13
J gene: TRBJ1-4
clone size: many
V gene: TRBV29-1
D gene: TRBD1
CDR3 DNA: TGCAGCGCTGGCCGGGACAGGGGTGAAAAACTGTTTTTT
CDR3 protein: CSAGRDRGEKLFF

CDR3 length: 14
J gene: TRBJ1-1
clone size: many
V gene: TRBV2
D gene: -
CDR3 DNA: TGTGCCAGCAGTGGGATAGGGTTGAACACTGAAGCTTTCTTT
CDR3 protein: CASSGIGLNTEAFF

CDR3 length: 13
J gene: TRBJ2-7
clone size: many
V gene: TRBV7-2
D gene: -
CDR3 DNA: TGTGCCAGCAGCACCCCGACAGTAAACGAGCAGTACTTC
CDR3 protein: CASSTPTVNEQYF